One sample yielded the 21 T cell receptor beta chains listed below, sequenced in a study of OX40 agonist ivuxolimab in advanced cancers. Sequenced by immunoSEQ multiplex PCR; TCRdb stores in-frame clones only, minus some. The table includes almost 85,000 clones, nearly 90% detected once. The sample in question was CD4+ or CD8+ T cells sorted from blood, obtained in a trial of the OX40 agonist ivuxolimab. These receptors all stem from an adult with an advanced solid tumor such as melanoma, head and neck, liver or kidney cancer.

The rearrangement links TRBV5-6 to TRBJ2-7, with 8 bases that match TRBD1. The germline V gene has CDR1 SGHDT and CDR2 YYEEEE. Trimming at V came to 0 bases and at J to 0 bases, leaving 5 bases not matched to a gene. This CDR3 has 16 amino acids. This chain's CDR3 is CASSLVDRGSSYEQYF. In DNA, the CDR3 is TGTGCCAGCAGCTTGGTAGACAGGGGTAGCTCCTACGAGCAGTACTTC.

The chain has TRBV19 and TRBJ1-3; D gene unclear. The CDR3 spans 14 residues. In germline, CDR1 is LNHDA, CDR2 SQIVND (reference sequence). With 5 bases removed from V and 3 bases from J, the gap between germline ends came to 11 bases. DNA of the CDR3: TGTGCCAGTAGTCCTGCTTATCTTGGAAACACCATATATTTT. It specifies CASSPAYLGNTIYF.

This clone is a singleton in its sample. The V gene is TRBV2, the J gene TRBJ1-1, with TRBD1 as a possible D gene (6 bases). Trimming pared 2 bases from V and 3 bases from J, leaving 13 bases between. Germline V gene lookup returns CDR1 SNHLY and CDR2 FYNNEI. The CDR3 length is 15 residues. This CDR3 is CASSERGGLDTEAFF. As DNA, the CDR3 is TGTGCCAGCAGTGAAAGGGGGGGACTCGACACTGAAGCTTTCTTT.

The gene calls are TRBV6-1 and TRBJ1-2, with 7 bases matching TRBD1. The CDR3 runs 12 residues. Germline V gene data show CDR1 as MNHNS and CDR2 as SASEGT. The V and J ends lost 2 bases and 7 bases, in that order; junction bases with no gene match: 1. CDR3 sequence (DNA): TGTGCCAGCAGTGAACACAGGGGTGGCTACACCTTC. Protein sequence: CASSEHRGGYTF.

The V gene is TRBV6-1, the J gene TRBJ2-7, with D perhaps matching TRBD1 (6 bases). This CDR3 region has 14 residues. With 1 base removed from V and 9 bases from J, the gap between germline ends came to 16 bases. The V gene's germline CDR1 is MNHNS and CDR2 SASEGT. CDR3 DNA sequence: TGTGCCAGCAGTGAAGATCCAGGGGCGCCGACGCAGTACGTC. Its protein is CASSEDPGAPTQYV.

V is TRBV5-1 and J is TRBJ1-3, with D perhaps matching TRBD1 (5 bases). The CDR3 is made up of 14 amino acids. V lost 0 bases and J 4 bases, leaving 8 bases between the germline ends. Germline CDR1 is SGHRS and CDR2 is YFSETQ. The CDR3 spells CASSLEGLGNTIYF. DNA of the CDR3: TGCGCCAGCAGCTTGGAGGGGCTAGGAAACACCATATATTTT. The full variable domain, rest sourced from reference TRBV5-1 and TRBJ1-3, is KAGVTQTPRYLIKTRGQQVTLSCSPISGHRSVSWYQQTPGQGLQFLFEYFSETQRNKGNFPGRFSGRQFSNSRSEMNVSTLELGDSALYLCASSLEGLGNTIYFGEGSWLTVV.

The rearrangement links TRBV9 to TRBJ1-6; no clear D gene. V lost 0 bases and J lost 4, with 8 bases in between. This CDR3 comprises 15 residues. CDR1 and CDR2 (germline): SGDLS, YYNGEE. The CDR3, as DNA: TGTGCCAGCAGCGTAGAGGAAAGTTATAATTCACCCCTCCACTTT. As protein: CASSVEESYNSPLHF.

This chain connects TRBV2 to TRBJ1-3, with D possibly being TRBD1 (5 bases). The germline CDR1 and CDR2 sequences are SNHLY and FYNNEI. V dropped 7 bases and J dropped 2 bases, with 9 bases sitting between them. The CDR3 has 13 residues. The CDR3 bases are TGTGCCAGCAATGAGGGGACTGGAAACACCATATATTTT. Translation: CASNEGTGNTIYF.

This chain joins TRBV9 and TRBJ2-1; D is unresolved. The CDR3 extends over 11 amino acids. Germline CDR1 is SGDLS and CDR2 is YYNGEE. V dropped 4 bases and J dropped 5 bases, with 4 bases sitting between them. The DNA for the CDR3 is TGTGCCAGCAGCTATAACAATGAGCAGTTCTTC. Translating it yields CASSYNNEQFF.

The CDR3 reads CASSSGELTDTQYF. DNA for the CDR3: TGTGCCAGCAGCTCCGGGGAACTCACAGATACGCAGTATTTT. The chain joins TRBV7-3 to TRBJ2-3, with D perhaps TRBD2 (5 bases). V lost 4 bases and J lost 2, with 10 bases in between. Germline-derived CDR1 and CDR2 are SGHTA and FQGTGA. The CDR3 has 14 amino acids.

The V gene is TRBV6-1, the J gene TRBJ2-1; D unclear. From germline, CDR1 is MNHNS and CDR2 SASEGT. V lost 4 bases to trimming and J lost 5 bases, with 18 bases between them. This CDR3 spans 16 amino acids. DNA of the CDR3: TGTGCCAGCAGTGCCCCTGGACCCAGGAATAACAATGAGCAGTTCTTC. Translated: CASSAPGPRNNNEQFF.

This clone was counted a single time. The chain has TRBV28 and TRBJ2-7; D ambiguous. The V gene's germline CDR1 is MDHEN and CDR2 SYDVKM. V shed 2 bases and J shed 4 bases, with 18 bases lying between them. The CDR3 spans 16 residues. CDR3 in DNA: TGTGCCAGCAGTTTAACTCTTCAACGGCCTTCGTACGAGCAGTACTTC. Amino acid sequence: CASSLTLQRPSYEQYF.

Here the CDR3 DNA reads TGTGCCAGCCGAACGGGTGAAAAACTGTTTTTT. As protein: CASRTGEKLFF. V gene TRBV6-1 combines with J gene TRBJ1-4; D gene unclear. V lost 8 bases, J lost 7 bases, and 8 bases lay in between. This CDR3 is built from 11 residues. Germline V gene sequence: CDR1 MNHNS, CDR2 SASEGT.

This chain uses TRBV21-1 with TRBJ2-7; TRBD1, the table's D call, was not compared with the DNA. TRBV21-1 is termed a pseudogene. The CDR3 sequence is 15 residues long. This chain's CDR3 is CASSKRDSISYEQYF. The CDR3, as DNA: TGTGCCAGCAGCAAGAGGGACAGTATCTCCTACGAGCAGTACTTC.

The gene calls are TRBV5-5 and TRBJ2-1; D uncertain. CDR3 length: 14 residues. Germline CDR1 is SGHKS and CDR2 is YYEKEE (reference sequence). Trimming pared 0 bases from V and 6 bases from J, leaving 10 bases between. The CDR3 here is CASSLASKTNEQFF. The CDR3 nucleotides are TGTGCCAGCAGCTTGGCCTCCAAAACCAATGAGCAGTTCTTC.

The chain employs TRBV18 and TRBJ2-5; 7 nucleotides align to TRBD1. The germline gives CDR1 KGHSH, CDR2 LQKENI. Losses at the gene ends were 4 bases for V and 2 bases for J; bases not matched to a gene: 1. The CDR3 spans 13 residues. Here the CDR3 DNA reads TGTGCCAGCTCACAGGGACAGCAAGAGACCCAGTACTTC. Its protein product is CASSQGQQETQYF.

The rearrangement links TRBV9 to TRBJ1-1; TRBD1 matches 7 bases. The CDR3 runs to 14 residues. CDR1 is SGDLS, CDR2 YYNGEE, per germline. V lost 3 bases, J lost 3 bases, and 5 bases stayed unmatched. The CDR3 sequence is CASSESGQYTEAFF. CDR3 DNA sequence: TGTGCCAGCAGCGAGTCGGGACAGTACACTGAAGCTTTCTTT.

The chain couples TRBV14 to TRBJ1-2; 8 bases are a match to TRBD1. The CDR3 runs 16 residues. The germline V gene encodes CDR1 SGHDN and CDR2 FVKESK. The V segment lost 2 bases and the J segment 6 bases; nucleotides outside the gene matches: 11. This CDR3 reads CASSQWRTGGLHGYTF. In DNA form, the CDR3 reads TGTGCCAGCAGCCAATGGAGAACAGGGGGTTTGCATGGCTACACCTTC.

V usage is TRBV29-1 and J usage is TRBJ1-1; D is unresolved. The CDR3 has 12 amino acids. The V end lost 6 bases, the J end lost 4 bases, and 12 bases lay between the germline ends. Germline V gene lookup returns CDR1 SQVTM and CDR2 ANQGSEA. The CDR3 sequence: CSVTGRFTEAFF. DNA for the CDR3: TGCAGCGTCACTGGCCGGTTCACTGAAGCTTTCTTT.

The chain uses TRBV5-1 and TRBJ2-3; 12 nucleotides match TRBD1. Germline V gene data show CDR1 as SGHRS and CDR2 as YFSETQ. With 3 bases clipped from V and 4 bases from J, the junction kept 12 bases outside the gene matches. CDR3 length: 18 amino acids. The CDR3, as DNA: TGCGCCAGCAGCTCCTACCCTCCGGGACAGGGGGCCTCAGATACGCAGTATTTT. This gives the protein CASSSYPPGQGASDTQYF.

The chain recombines TRBV7-2 with TRBJ2-5; 13 bases are a match to TRBD2. V dropped 4 bases and J dropped 5; count of bases not matched to a gene: 7. Germline-derived CDR1 and CDR2 are SGHTA and FQGNSA. CDR3 size: 16 residues. This CDR3 is CASSWTSGSGEETQYF. CDR3 nucleotide sequence: TGTGCCAGCAGCTGGACTAGCGGGAGTGGAGAGGAGACCCAGTACTTC.